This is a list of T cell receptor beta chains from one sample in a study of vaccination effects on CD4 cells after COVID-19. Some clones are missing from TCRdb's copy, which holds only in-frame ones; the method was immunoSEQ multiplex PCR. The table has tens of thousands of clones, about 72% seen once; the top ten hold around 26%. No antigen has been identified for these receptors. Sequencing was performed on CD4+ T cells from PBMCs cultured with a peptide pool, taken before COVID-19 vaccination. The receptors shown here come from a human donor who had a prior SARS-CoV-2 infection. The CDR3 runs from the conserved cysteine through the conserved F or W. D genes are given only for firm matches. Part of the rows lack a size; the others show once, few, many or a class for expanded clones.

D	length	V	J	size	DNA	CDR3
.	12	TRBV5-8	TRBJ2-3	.	TGTGCCAGCAGCCGAAAGAGAGATACGCAGTATTTT	CASSRKRDTQYF
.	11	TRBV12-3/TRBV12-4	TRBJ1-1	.	TGTGCCAGCAGTTTACGAACTGAAGCTTTCTTT	CASSLRTEAFF
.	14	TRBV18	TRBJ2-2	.	TGTGCCAGCTCACCACCGGTAAACACCGGGGAGCTGTTTTTT	CASSPPVNTGELFF
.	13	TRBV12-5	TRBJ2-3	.	TGTGCTAGTGGTTTGACGGGCACAGATACGCAGTATTTT	CASGLTGTDTQYF
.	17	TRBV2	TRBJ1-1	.	TGTGCCAGCAGTAGTAGAACAGCAGACCACGGGAGCACTGAAGCTTTCTTT	CASSSRTADHGSTEAFF
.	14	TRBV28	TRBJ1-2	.	TGTGCCAGCAGTTTCGGAGTCTCTAACTATGGCTACACCTTC	CASSFGVSNYGYTF
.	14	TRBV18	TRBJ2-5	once	TGTGCCAGCTCACCACAGCGTATAATAGAGACCCAGTACTTC	CASSPQRIIETQYF
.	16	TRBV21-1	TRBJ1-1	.	TGTGCCAGCAGCAAAGGTGATGGCGGCGAGAACACTGAAGCTTTCTTT	CASSKGDGGENTEAFF
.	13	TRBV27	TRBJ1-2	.	TGTGCCAGCAGTTCCTACAGGCTTGGTGGCTACACCTTC	CASSSYRLGGYTF
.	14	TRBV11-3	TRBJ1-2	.	TGTGCCAGCAGCCCGTCGGACAGCGCATATGGCTACACCTTC	CASSPSDSAYGYTF
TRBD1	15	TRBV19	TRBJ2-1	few	TGTGCCAGTAGTGCGGACAGGGGCTCCTACAATGAGCAGTTCTTC	CASSADRGSYNEQFF
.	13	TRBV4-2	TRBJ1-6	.	TGTGCCAGCAGCCAGGACTGGAATTCACCCCTCCACTTT	CASSQDWNSPLHF
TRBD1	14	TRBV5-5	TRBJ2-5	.	TGTGCCAGCAGCCGGGACAGTCGCGAAGGGACCCAGTACTTC	CASSRDSREGTQYF
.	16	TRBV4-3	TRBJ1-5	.	TGCGCCAGCAGCCAAGTTTTCGGGGCCAGCAATCAGCCCCAGCATTTT	CASSQVFGASNQPQHF
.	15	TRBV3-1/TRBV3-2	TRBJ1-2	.	TGTGCCAGCAGCCTGGGAGCTGGCAGGGGCTATGGCTACACCTTC	CASSLGAGRGYGYTF
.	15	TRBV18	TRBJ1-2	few	TGTGCCAGCTCACCCTTGACAGATCCTAACAATGGCTACACCTTC	CASSPLTDPNNGYTF
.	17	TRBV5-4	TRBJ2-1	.	TGTGCCAGCAGCTTTATGGGCGGGGCAAGCTCCTACAATGAGCAGTTCTTC	CASSFMGGASSYNEQFF
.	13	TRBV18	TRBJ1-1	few	TGTGCCAGTTCCCTTTCAGGCGCCACTGAAGCTTTCTTT	CASSLSGATEAFF
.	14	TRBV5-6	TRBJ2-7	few	TGTGCCAGCAGCTTGTGGGGGCCAGAGTACGAGCAGTACTTC	CASSLWGPEYEQYF
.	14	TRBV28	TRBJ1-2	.	TGTGCCAGCAGTTTGTGGCGGGTTCCTCATGGCTACACCTTC	CASSLWRVPHGYTF
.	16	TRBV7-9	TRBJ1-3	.	TGTGCCAGCAGCTTAGTGAAGGGCACGGCTGGAAACACCATATATTTT	CASSLVKGTAGNTIYF
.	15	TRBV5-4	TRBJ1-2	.	TGTGCCAGCAGCTTTAGGCGGGAGCAGCGTGCTGGCTACACCTTC	CASSFRREQRAGYTF